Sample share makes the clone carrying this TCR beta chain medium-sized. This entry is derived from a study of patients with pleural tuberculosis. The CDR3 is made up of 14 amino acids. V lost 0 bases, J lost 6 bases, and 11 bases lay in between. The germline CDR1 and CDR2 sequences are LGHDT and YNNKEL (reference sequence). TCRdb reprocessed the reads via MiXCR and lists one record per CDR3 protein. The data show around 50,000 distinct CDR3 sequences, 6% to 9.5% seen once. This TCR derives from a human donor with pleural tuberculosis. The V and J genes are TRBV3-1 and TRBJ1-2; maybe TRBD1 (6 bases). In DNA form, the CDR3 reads TGTGCCAGCAGCCAAGAGTTCCAGGGGAATGGCTACACCTTC. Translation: CASSQEFQGNGYTF.